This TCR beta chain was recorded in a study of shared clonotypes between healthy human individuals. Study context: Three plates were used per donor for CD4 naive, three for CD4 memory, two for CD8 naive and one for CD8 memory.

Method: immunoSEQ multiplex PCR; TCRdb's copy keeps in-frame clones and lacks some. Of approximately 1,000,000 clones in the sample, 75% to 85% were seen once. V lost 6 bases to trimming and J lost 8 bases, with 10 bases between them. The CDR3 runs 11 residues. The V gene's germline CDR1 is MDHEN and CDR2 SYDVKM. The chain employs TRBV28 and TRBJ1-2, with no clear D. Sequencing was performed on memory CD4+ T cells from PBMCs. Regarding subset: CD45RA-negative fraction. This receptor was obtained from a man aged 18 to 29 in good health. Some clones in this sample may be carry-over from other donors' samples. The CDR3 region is CASSNARGYTF. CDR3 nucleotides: TGTGCCAGCAGCAACGCACGGGGCTACACCTTC.